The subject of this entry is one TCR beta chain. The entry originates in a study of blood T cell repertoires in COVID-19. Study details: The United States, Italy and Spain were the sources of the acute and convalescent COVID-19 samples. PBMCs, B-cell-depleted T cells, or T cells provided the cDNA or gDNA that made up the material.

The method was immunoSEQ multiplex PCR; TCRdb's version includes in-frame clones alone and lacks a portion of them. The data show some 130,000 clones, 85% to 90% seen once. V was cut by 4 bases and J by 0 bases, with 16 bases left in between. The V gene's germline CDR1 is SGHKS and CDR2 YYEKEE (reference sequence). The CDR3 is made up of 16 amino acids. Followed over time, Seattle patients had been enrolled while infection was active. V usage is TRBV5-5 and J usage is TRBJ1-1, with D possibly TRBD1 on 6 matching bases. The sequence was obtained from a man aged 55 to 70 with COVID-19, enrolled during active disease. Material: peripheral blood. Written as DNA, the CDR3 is TGTGCCAGCAGCGAACAGGGACGGACCTTGAACACTGAAGCTTTCTTT. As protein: CASSEQGRTLNTEAFF. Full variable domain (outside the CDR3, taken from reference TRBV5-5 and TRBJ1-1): DAGVTQSPTHLIKTRGQQVTLRCSPISGHKSVSWYQQVLGQGPQFIFQYYEKEERGRGNFPDRFSARQFPNYSSELNVNALLLGDSALYLCASSEQGRTLNTEAFFGQGTRLTVV.